The 21 T cell receptor beta chains below were found in one sample sequenced in a study of Ad26.COV2.S vaccination and SARS-CoV-2 variants. The treatment denotes: 15 to 20 received Ad26.COV2.S at low or high dose, single or two shots; roughly five received placebo; per-sample allocation not given. Each sample was drawn 63 days after the first injection (of vaccine or placebo). TCRdb's table, derived via immunoSEQ multiplex PCR, lists solely in-frame clones and lacks some. The sample has 350,000 to 450,000 clones, roughly 87% seen once. The specimen comprised peripheral blood, sampled in a trial of Ad26.COV2.S vaccine versus placebo. Receptor source: a person aged 18-60 years who received the Ad26.COV2.S COVID-19 vaccine or a placebo.

The chain recombines TRBV5-1 with TRBJ2-5; 7 bases agree with TRBD1. CDR1 is SGHRS, CDR2 YFSETQ, per germline. Unmatched junction bases numbered 13, after V lost 4 bases and J lost 7 bases. The CDR3 is 15 residues long. DNA for the CDR3: TGCGCCAGCAGCCCGGAAGGGGGCATCGGGCTGACCCAGTACTTC. This gives the protein CASSPEGGIGLTQYF.

This clone was counted at least ten times. The sample has other DNA sequences that encode this CDR3 too. The gene calls are TRBV4-2 and TRBJ2-5; 8 nucleotides agree with TRBD2. The length of the CDR3 is 15 residues. V shed 0 bases, J shed 1 base, and the junction held 1 base outside the gene matches. CDR1 LGHNA and CDR2 YNFKEQ come from the germline V gene. The CDR3 here is CASSQDRGGQETQYF. CDR3 nucleotide sequence: TGTGCCAGCAGCCAAGATCGGGGGGGCCAAGAGACCCAGTACTTC.

The V and J genes are TRBV6-1 and TRBJ2-1, with D unresolved. This CDR3 is built from 14 residues. CDR1 and CDR2 (germline): MNHNS, SASEGT. Trimming removed 0 bases from V and 9 bases from J, with 12 bases in between. The CDR3 here is CASSEALAVGEQFF. The CDR3 nucleotides read TGTGCCAGCAGTGAAGCGCTGGCAGTCGGTGAGCAGTTCTTC.

The chain carries TRBV30 and TRBJ1-6; tentative D call: TRBD1 (6 bases). The germline gives CDR1 GTSNPN, CDR2 SVGIG (reference sequence). V was cut by 4 bases and J by 6 bases, with 19 bases left in between. The CDR3 covers 16 residues. The CDR3 DNA follows: TGTGCCTGGACGGTGGCAGGGGCGCCGACTAATTCACCCCTCCACTTT. Translation gives CAWTVAGAPTNSPLHF.

V is TRBV27 and J is TRBJ1-1; tentative D call: TRBD1 (6 bases). CDR1 is MNHEY, CDR2 SMNVEV, per germline (reference sequence). V lost 6 bases, J lost 2 bases, and 13 bases lay in between. The CDR3 sequence is 14 residues long. CDR3 in amino acids: CASSDGGANTEAFF. The DNA of the CDR3 is TGTGCCAGCAGCGACGGGGGGGCCAACACTGAAGCTTTCTTT.

The V and J genes are TRBV6-5 and TRBJ1-1, with D unresolved. This CDR3 region has 11 residues. Germline CDR1 MNHEY, CDR2 SVGAGI. Trimming stripped 6 bases from V and 3 bases from J, with 5 bases between. In nucleotides, the CDR3 is TGTGCCAGCAGCCGCGACACTGAAGCTTTCTTT. This encodes CASSRDTEAFF.

This clone was recorded once. A far bigger clonotype differs at one base, so this is likely a read error. No DNA is shown, since the ends of the CDR3 on it are uncertain; the CDR3 is the one TCRdb lists. The V and J genes are TRBV21-1 and TRBJ1-6. TRBV21-1 is classified as a pseudogene. Counting both end residues, the CDR3 totals 16 amino acids. CDR3 amino acids: CASSFGGGARESPLHF.

This clone was detected a few times. The J gene is TRBJ1-1, the V gene TRBV10-3; tentative D call: TRBD1 (5 bases). Germline CDR1 reads ENHRY; CDR2 reads SYGVKD. The CDR3 is 13 amino acids. V was pared by 6 bases and J by 1 base, with 9 bases between. The CDR3 sequence is CAISRDTNTEAFF. The CDR3 DNA sequence: TGTGCCATCAGCAGGGATACGAACACTGAAGCTTTCTTT.

The chain couples TRBV18 to TRBJ1-2, with TRBD1 matching 7 bases. The ends lost 5 bases at V and 5 bases at J; junction bases unmatched: 11. Germline V gene data show CDR1 as KGHSH and CDR2 as LQKENI. The CDR3 runs 15 residues. The CDR3 region has the DNA TGTGCCAGCTCAACCTCGACAGGGAGTTTTTATGGCTACACCTTC. It yields the protein CASSTSTGSFYGYTF.

The chain is built from TRBV2 and TRBJ2-7; the D is unclear. V shed 2 bases and J shed 2 bases, with 13 bases lying between them. The CDR3 sequence is 15 residues long. Looked up from germline, CDR1 is SNHLY and CDR2 is FYNNEI. The CDR3 bases are TGTGCCAGCAGTGAATCTTTCAGTCCGACCTACGAGCAGTACTTC. This encodes CASSESFSPTYEQYF.

This chain links TRBV18 with TRBJ2-3, with 13 bases aligning to TRBD2. The CDR3 consists of 18 residues. Germline V gene lookup returns CDR1 KGHSH and CDR2 LQKENI. Trimming cost V 2 bases and J 3 bases; bases outside gene matches: 8. The CDR3 reads CASSPGLAGVIKTDTQYF. CDR3 coding DNA: TGTGCCAGCTCACCAGGACTAGCGGGGGTGATAAAGACAGATACGCAGTATTTT.

V and J are TRBV5-1 and TRBJ1-3; D is uncertain. With 1 base removed from V and 3 bases from J, the gap between germline ends came to 8 bases. Germline CDR1 and CDR2: SGHRS and YFSETQ. The CDR3 is 14 amino acids. CDR3 protein: CASSLSGDGNTIYF. CDR3 nucleotides: TGCGCCAGCAGCTTGTCGGGTGATGGAAACACCATATATTTT. Complete variable domain (other parts from reference TRBV5-1 and TRBJ1-3): KAGVTQTPRYLIKTRGQQVTLSCSPISGHRSVSWYQQTPGQGLQFLFEYFSETQRNKGNFPGRFSGRQFSNSRSEMNVSTLELGDSALYLCASSLSGDGNTIYFGEGSWLTVV.

This sequence joins TRBV7-2 and TRBJ1-1; D ambiguous. Germline loops: CDR1 SGHTA, CDR2 FQGNSA. This CDR3 comprises 13 residues. V shed 4 bases and J shed 0 bases, with 6 bases lying between them. The CDR3 region has the DNA TGTGCCAGCAGCTACCGAATGAACACTGAAGCTTTCTTT. Its translation is CASSYRMNTEAFF.

V gene TRBV7-8 combines with J gene TRBJ1-1; tentative D call: TRBD1 (5 bases). Deletions cut 2 bases from V and 3 bases from J, with 7 bases between. The CDR3 covers 13 residues. Per germline, CDR1 SGHVS and CDR2 FQNEAQ. The CDR3 sequence: CASSLIGDTEAFF. The CDR3 DNA is TGTGCCAGCAGCTTAATAGGGGACACTGAAGCTTTCTTT.

The V call is TRBV30, the J call TRBJ2-3; D ambiguous. Trimming pared 4 bases from V and 4 bases from J, leaving 12 bases between. The CDR3 length is 13 residues. Germline CDR1 GTSNPN, CDR2 SVGIG (reference sequence). The CDR3: CAWTSNRADTQYF. The DNA of the CDR3 is TGTGCCTGGACCTCTAACCGGGCAGATACGCAGTATTTT.

The rearrangement uses TRBV5-1 and TRBJ2-1, with 15 positions matching TRBD2. The CDR3 consists of 15 residues. CDR1 SGHRS and CDR2 YFSETQ come from the germline V gene. V dropped 7 bases and J dropped 3; count of bases not matched to a gene: 2. The CDR3 DNA is TGCGCCAGCCGGACTAGCGGGGGGGTCTACAATGAGCAGTTCTTC. Its protein is CASRTSGGVYNEQFF.

The J gene is TRBJ1-6, the V gene TRBV30; the D gene is possibly TRBD1 (5 bases). The CDR3 has 15 residues. V was clipped by 0 bases and J by 10 bases, with 16 bases between them. From germline, CDR1 is GTSNPN and CDR2 SVGIG (reference sequence). For the CDR3, the DNA is TGTGCCTGGAGTGTAATCGACAGTGACTTATCACCCCTCCACTTT. This translates into CAWSVIDSDLSPLHF.

V gene TRBV6-5 combines with J gene TRBJ1-2; D perhaps matches TRBD1 (6 bases). Germline V lookup: CDR1 MNHEY, CDR2 SVGAGI. The V gene lost 3 bases and the J gene lost 5 bases, with 16 bases spanning the gap. The CDR3 consists of 15 residues. CDR3 amino acids: CASSYSGRGEYGYTF. The CDR3 nucleotides are TGTGCCAGCAGTTATAGTGGCAGGGGAGAGTATGGCTACACCTTC.

The chain recombines TRBV30 with TRBJ1-2; weak D call: TRBD1 (6 bases). Trimming cost V 0 bases and J 7 bases, with 9 bases left between them. The CDR3 is made up of 12 amino acids. Germline CDR1 GTSNPN, CDR2 SVGIG (reference sequence). CDR3 sequence: CAWSVQGSGYTF. In nucleotides, the CDR3 is TGTGCCTGGAGTGTACAGGGATCTGGCTACACCTTC.

The gene calls are TRBV12-3 or TRBV12-4 and TRBJ1-5, with D unresolved. The CDR3 has 11 amino acids. Between the trimmed V and J ends, which lost 4 bases and 5 bases, there was a span of 3 bases. CDR3 nucleotides: TGTGCCAGCAGTTCAGATCAGCCCCAGCATTTT. Protein product: CASSSDQPQHF.

This chain links TRBV12-5 with TRBJ2-1; 14 bases match TRBD2. CDR3 length: 17 residues. Per germline, CDR1 LGHNT and CDR2 FRNRAP. Losses at the gene ends were 6 bases for V and 0 bases for J; bases not matched to a gene: 4. CDR3 in DNA: TGTGCTAGTGGGTGGACTAGCGGGGGGCTCTCCTACAATGAGCAGTTCTTC. Its protein product is CASGWTSGGLSYNEQFF.